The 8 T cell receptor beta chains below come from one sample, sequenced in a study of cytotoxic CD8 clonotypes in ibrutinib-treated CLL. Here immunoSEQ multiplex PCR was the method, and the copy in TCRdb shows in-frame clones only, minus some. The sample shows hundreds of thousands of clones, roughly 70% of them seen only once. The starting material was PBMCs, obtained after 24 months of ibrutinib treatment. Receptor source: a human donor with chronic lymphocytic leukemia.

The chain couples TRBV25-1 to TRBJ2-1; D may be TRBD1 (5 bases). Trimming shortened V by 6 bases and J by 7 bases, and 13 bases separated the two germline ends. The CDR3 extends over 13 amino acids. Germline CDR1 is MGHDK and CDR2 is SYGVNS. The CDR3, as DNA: TGTGCCAGCAGCAGGGTACCCCGGAATGAGCAGTTCTTC. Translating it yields CASSRVPRNEQFF.

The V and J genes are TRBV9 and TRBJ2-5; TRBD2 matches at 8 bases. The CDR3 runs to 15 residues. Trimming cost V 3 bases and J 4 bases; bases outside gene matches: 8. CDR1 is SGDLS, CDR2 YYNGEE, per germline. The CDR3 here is CASSAAILAGETQYF. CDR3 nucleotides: TGTGCCAGCAGCGCAGCTATCCTAGCGGGAGAGACCCAGTACTTC. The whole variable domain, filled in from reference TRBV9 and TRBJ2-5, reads DSGVTQTPKHLITATGQRVTLRCSPRSGDLSVYWYQQSLDQGLQFLIQYYNGEERAKGNILERFSAQQFPDLHSELNLSSLELGDSALYFCASSAAILAGETQYFGPGTRLLVL.

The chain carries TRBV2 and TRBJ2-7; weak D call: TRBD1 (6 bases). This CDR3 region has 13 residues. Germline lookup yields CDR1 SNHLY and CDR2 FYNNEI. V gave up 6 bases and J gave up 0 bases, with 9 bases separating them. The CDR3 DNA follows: TGTGCCAGCAGACCGACAGGCTCCTACGAGCAGTACTTC. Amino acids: CASRPTGSYEQYF. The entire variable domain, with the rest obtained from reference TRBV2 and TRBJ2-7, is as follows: EPEVTQTPSHQVTQMGQEVILRCVPISNHLYFYWYRQILGQKVEFLVSFYNNEISEKSEIFDDQFSVERPDGSNFTLKIRSTKLEDSAMYFCASRPTGSYEQYFGPGTRLTVT.

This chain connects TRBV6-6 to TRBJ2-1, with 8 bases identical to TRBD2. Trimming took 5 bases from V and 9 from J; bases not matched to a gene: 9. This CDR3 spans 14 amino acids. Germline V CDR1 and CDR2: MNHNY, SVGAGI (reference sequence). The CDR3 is CASSVPGLGVEQFF. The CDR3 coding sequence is TGTGCCAGCAGTGTACCGGGACTAGGTGTTGAGCAGTTCTTC.

The DNA for the CDR3 is TGTGCCAGCAGTTCCAGGCTGGGCAATCAGCCCCAGCATTTT. The encoded protein is CASSSRLGNQPQHF. The chain recombines TRBV6-5 with TRBJ1-5, with D hard to call. The CDR3 has 14 amino acids. Trimming took off 4 bases at V and 2 bases at J, with 9 bases between the two ends. Germline CDR1 and CDR2: MNHEY and SVGAGI.

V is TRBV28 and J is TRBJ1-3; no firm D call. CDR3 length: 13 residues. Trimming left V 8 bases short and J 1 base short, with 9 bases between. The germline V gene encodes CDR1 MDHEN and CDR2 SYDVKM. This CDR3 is CASQEASGNTIYF. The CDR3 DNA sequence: TGTGCCAGCCAGGAGGCGTCTGGAAACACCATATATTTT.

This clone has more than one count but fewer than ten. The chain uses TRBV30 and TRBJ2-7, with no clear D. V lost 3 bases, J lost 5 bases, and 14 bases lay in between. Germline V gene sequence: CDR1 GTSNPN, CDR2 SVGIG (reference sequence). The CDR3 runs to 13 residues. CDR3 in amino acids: CAWRGHLGDEQYF. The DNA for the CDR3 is TGTGCCTGGAGAGGCCACCTGGGCGACGAGCAGTACTTC.

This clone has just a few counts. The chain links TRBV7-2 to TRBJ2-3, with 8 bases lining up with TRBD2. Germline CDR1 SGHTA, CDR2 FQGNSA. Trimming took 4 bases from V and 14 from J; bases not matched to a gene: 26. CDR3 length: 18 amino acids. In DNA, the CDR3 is TGTGCCAGCAGCTCTACAACACTAAGCGGGACAAGGACTAGCTCTCCGTATTTT. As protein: CASSSTTLSGTRTSSPYF.